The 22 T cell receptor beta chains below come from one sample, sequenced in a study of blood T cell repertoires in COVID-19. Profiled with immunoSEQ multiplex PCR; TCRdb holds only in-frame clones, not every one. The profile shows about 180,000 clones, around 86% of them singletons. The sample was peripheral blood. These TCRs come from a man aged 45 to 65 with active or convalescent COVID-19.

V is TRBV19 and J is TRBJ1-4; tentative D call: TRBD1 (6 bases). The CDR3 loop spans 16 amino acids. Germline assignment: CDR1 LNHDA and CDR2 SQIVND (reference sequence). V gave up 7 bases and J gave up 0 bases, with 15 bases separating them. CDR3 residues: CASIGGGTPTNEKLFF. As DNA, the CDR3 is TGTGCCAGTATTGGGGGCGGAACCCCAACTAATGAAAAACTGTTTTTT.

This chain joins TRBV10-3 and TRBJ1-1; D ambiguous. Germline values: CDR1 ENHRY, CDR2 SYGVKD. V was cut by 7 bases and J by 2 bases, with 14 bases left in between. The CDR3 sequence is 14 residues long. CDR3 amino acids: CAINFEGRNTEAFF. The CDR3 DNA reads TGTGCCATCAACTTTGAGGGCAGAAACACTGAAGCTTTCTTT.

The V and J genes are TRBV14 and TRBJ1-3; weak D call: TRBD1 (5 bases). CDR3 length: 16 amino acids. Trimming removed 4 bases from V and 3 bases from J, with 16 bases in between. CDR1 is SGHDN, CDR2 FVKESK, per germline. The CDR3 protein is CASSPRGGAVGNTIYF. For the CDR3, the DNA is TGTGCCAGCAGCCCAAGGGGTGGGGCGGTTGGAAACACCATATATTTT. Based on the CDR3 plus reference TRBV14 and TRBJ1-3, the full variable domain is EAGVTQFPSHSVIEKGQTVTLRCDPISGHDNLYWYRRVMGKEIKFLLHFVKESKQDESGMPNNRFLAERTGGTYSTLKVQPAELEDSGVYFCASSPRGGAVGNTIYFGEGSWLTVV.

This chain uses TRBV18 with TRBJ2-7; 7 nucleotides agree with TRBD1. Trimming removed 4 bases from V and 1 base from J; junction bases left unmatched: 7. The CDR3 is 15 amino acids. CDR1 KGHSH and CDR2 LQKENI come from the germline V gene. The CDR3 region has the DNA TGTGCCAGCTCACTACAGACAGGGACGTCCTACGAGCAGTACTTC. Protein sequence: CASSLQTGTSYEQYF.

CDR3 loop: CASSQEGTGVSNGYTF. Written as DNA, the CDR3 is TGCGCCAGCAGCCAAGAAGGGACAGGGGTTTCGAATGGCTACACCTTC. This chain uses TRBV4-1 with TRBJ1-2, with 10 bases lining up with TRBD1. Looked up from germline, CDR1 is MGHRA and CDR2 is YSYEKL. V was clipped by 0 bases and J by 6 bases; unmatched bases: 7. The CDR3 extends over 16 amino acids.

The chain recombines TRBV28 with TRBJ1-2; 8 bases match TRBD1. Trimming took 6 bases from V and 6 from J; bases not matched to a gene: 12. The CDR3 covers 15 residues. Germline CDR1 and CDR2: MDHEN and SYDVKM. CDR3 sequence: CASSRQGRDGNGYTF. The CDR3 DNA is TGTGCCAGCAGCAGACAGGGGAGGGACGGGAATGGCTACACCTTC.

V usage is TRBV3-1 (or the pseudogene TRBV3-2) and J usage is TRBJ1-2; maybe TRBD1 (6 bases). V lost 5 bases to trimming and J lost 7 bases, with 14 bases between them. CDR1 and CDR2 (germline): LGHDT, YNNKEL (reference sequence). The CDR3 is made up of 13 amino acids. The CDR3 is CASSYDRLIGYTF. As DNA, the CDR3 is TGTGCCAGCAGCTATGACAGGTTGATTGGCTACACCTTC.

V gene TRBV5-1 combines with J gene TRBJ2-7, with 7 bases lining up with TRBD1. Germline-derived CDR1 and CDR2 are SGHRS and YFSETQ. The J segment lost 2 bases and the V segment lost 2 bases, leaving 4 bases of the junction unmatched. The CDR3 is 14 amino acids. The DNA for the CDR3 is TGCGCCAGCAGCTTTACCGGGACAGCCTACGAGCAGTACTTC. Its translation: CASSFTGTAYEQYF. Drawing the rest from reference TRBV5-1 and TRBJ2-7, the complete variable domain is KAGVTQTPRYLIKTRGQQVTLSCSPISGHRSVSWYQQTPGQGLQFLFEYFSETQRNKGNFPGRFSGRQFSNSRSEMNVSTLELGDSALYLCASSFTGTAYEQYFGPGTRLTVT.

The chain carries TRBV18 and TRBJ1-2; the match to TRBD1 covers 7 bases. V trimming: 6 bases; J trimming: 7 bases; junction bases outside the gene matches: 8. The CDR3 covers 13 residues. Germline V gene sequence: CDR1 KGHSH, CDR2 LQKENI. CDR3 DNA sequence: TGTGCCAGCTCGGAGGGACAGTCGATTGGCTACACCTTC. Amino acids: CASSEGQSIGYTF. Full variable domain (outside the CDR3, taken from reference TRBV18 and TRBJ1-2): NAGVMQNPRHLVRRRGQEARLRCSPMKGHSHVYWYRQLPEEGLKFMVYLQKENIIDESGMPKERFSAEFPKEGPSILRIQQVVRGDSAAYFCASSEGQSIGYTFGSGTRLTVV.

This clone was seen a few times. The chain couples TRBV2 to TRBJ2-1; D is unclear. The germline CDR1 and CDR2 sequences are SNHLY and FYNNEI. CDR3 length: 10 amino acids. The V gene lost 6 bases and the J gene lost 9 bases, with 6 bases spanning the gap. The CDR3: CASSRGEQFF. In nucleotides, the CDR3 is TGTGCCAGCAGCCGCGGTGAGCAGTTCTTC.

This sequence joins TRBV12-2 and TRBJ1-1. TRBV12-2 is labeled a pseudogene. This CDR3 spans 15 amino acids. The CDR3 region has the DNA TGTGCAAGTCGCTCGCGGGTCCGCCAGGACACTGAAGCTTTCTTT. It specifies CASRSRVRQDTEAFF.

CDR3 DNA sequence: TGTGCCAGCAGACGGACAGCCGATAGCAATCAGCCCCAGCATTTT. Translated, it gives CASRRTADSNQPQHF. The rearrangement joins TRBV6-4 to TRBJ1-5; TRBD1 is a possible D gene (6 bases). Looked up from germline, CDR1 is MRHNA and CDR2 is SNTAGT. The CDR3 length is 15 residues. The ends were cut back, 6 bases at V and 0 bases at J, with 12 bases in the middle.

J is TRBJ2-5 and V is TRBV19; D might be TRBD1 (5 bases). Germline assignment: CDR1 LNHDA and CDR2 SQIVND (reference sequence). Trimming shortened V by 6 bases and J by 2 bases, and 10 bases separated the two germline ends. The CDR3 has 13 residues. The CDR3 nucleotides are TGTGCCAGTAGCAATCAGGGACAAGAGACCCAGTACTTC. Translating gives CASSNQGQETQYF.

The DNA for the CDR3 is TGTGCCAGCAGCTTAAGGACAGGGGACTACGAGCAGTACTTC. Translation gives CASSLRTGDYEQYF. The V call is TRBV11-3, the J call TRBJ2-7; 9 bases line up with TRBD1. The length of the CDR3 is 14 residues. J lost 3 bases, V lost 2 bases, and 2 bases had no gene match. The germline CDR1 and CDR2 sequences are SGHNT and YENEEA. The full variable domain, in which reference TRBV11-3 and TRBJ2-7 provide the parts outside the CDR3, is EAGVVQSPRYKIIEKKQPVAFWCNPISGHNTLYWYLQNLGQGPELLIRYENEEAVDDSQLPKDRFSAERLKGVDSTLKIQPAELGDSAVYLCASSLRTGDYEQYFGPGTRLTVT.

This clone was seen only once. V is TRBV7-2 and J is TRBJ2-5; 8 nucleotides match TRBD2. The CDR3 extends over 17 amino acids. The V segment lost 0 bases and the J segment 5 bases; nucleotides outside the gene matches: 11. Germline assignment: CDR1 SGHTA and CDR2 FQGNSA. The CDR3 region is CASSLAVKTGGPETQYF. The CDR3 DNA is TGTGCCAGCAGCTTAGCGGTCAAGACGGGGGGGCCGGAGACCCAGTACTTC.

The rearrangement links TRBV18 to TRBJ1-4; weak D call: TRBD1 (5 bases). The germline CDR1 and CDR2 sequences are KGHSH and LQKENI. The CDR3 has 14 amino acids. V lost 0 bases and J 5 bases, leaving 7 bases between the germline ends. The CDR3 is CASSPPGLNEKLFF. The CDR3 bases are TGTGCCAGCTCACCACCGGGACTAAATGAAAAACTGTTTTTT.

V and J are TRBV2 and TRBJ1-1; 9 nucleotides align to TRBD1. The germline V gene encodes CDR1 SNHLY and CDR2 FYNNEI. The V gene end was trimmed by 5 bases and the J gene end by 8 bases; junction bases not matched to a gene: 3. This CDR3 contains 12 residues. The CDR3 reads CASSNRGPEAFF. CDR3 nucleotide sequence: TGTGCCAGCAGTAACAGGGGGCCGGAAGCTTTCTTT. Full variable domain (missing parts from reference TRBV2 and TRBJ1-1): EPEVTQTPSHQVTQMGQEVILRCVPISNHLYFYWYRQILGQKVEFLVSFYNNEISEKSEIFDDQFSVERPDGSNFTLKIRSTKLEDSAMYFCASSNRGPEAFFGQGTRLTVV.

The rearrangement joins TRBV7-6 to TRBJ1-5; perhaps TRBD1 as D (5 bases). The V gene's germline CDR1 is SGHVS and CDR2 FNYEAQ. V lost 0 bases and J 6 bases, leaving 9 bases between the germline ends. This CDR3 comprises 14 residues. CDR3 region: CASSLAWGGQPQHF. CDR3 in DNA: TGTGCCAGCAGCTTAGCCTGGGGGGGTCAGCCCCAGCATTTT. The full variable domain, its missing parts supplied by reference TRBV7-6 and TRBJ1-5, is GAGVSQSPRYKVTKRGQDVALRCDPISGHVSLYWYRQALGQGPEFLTYFNYEAQQDKSGLPNDRFSAERPEGSISTLTIQRTEQRDSAMYRCASSLAWGGQPQHFGDGTRLSIL.

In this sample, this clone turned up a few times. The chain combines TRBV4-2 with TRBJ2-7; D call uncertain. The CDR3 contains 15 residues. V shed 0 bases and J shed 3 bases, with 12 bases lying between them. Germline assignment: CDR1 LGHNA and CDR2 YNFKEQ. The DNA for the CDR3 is TGTGCCAGCAGCCAAGAACTCACCCACCTCTACGAGCAGTACTTC. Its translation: CASSQELTHLYEQYF.

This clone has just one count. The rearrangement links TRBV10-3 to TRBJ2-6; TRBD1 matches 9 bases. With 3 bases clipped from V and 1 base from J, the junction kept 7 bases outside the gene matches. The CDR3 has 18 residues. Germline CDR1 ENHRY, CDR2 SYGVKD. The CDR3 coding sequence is TGTGCCATCAGTGACTCTGGACAGGGGCATTCTGGGGCCAACGTCCTGACTTTC. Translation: CAISDSGQGHSGANVLTF.

CDR3 loop: CASSLISDYGYTF. CDR3 bases: TGTGCCAGCAGCTTAATATCGGACTATGGCTACACCTTC. J is TRBJ1-2 and V is TRBV7-2; D is unresolved. Germline assignment: CDR1 SGHTA and CDR2 FQGNSA. The CDR3 runs 13 residues. V dropped 2 bases and J dropped 3 bases, with 7 bases sitting between them. The variable domain in full, completed from reference TRBV7-2 and TRBJ1-2, reads GAGVSQSPSNKVTEKGKDVELRCDPISGHTALYWYRQSLGQGLEFLIYFQGNSAPDKSGLPSDRFSAERTGGSVSTLTIQRTQQEDSAVYLCASSLISDYGYTFGSGTRLTVV.

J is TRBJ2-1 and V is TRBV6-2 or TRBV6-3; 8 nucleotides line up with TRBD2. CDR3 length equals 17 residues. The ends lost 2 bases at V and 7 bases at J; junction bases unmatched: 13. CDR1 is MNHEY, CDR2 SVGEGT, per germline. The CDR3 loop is CASSYAFGLAQGNEQFF. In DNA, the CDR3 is TGTGCCAGCAGTTACGCCTTTGGACTAGCCCAGGGTAATGAGCAGTTCTTC.